The clone carrying this TCR beta chain was seen once. Its antigen remains unknown. This sample is drawn from a study of cytomegalovirus exposure and HLA in healthy donors. Study-level information: In a previous analysis, around 110 million unique TCR beta sequences were found from some 180 million T cells. Genotyping showed roughly 77% of hundreds of donors falling in the Caucasian-associated ancestry cluster.

PCR was performed using 60 Vbeta and 13 Jbeta primers. TCRdb keeps only in-frame clones here, not all; method: immunoSEQ multiplex PCR. Among about 150,000 clones listed, approximately 81% were seen once. The CDR3 loop spans 15 amino acids. V was cut by 3 bases and J by 3 bases, with 13 bases left in between. Germline CDR1 MRHNA, CDR2 SNTAGT. Study results and caveats: A later analysis linked a missense variant in DCLRE1C to the trimming of TCR beta V and J genes.

The rearrangement joins TRBV6-4 to TRBJ2-3; maybe TRBD2 (6 bases). Sequenced sample: PBMCs. The sequence derives from a woman aged 40 to 49 in good health and CMV-seropositive. CDR3 sequence: CASSEDGSRTDTQYF. CDR3 in DNA: TGTGCCAGCAGTGAAGACGGGAGCCGGACAGATACGCAGTATTTT.